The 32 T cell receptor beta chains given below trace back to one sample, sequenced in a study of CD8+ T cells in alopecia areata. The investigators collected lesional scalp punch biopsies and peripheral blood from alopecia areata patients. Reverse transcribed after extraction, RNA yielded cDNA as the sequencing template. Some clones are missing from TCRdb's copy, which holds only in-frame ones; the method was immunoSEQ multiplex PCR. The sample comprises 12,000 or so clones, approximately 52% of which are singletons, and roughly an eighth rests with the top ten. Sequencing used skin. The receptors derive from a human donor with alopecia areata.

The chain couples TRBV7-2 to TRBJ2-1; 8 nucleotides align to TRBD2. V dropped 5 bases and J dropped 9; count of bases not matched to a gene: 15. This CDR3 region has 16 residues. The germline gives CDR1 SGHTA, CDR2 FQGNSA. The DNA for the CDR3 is TGTGCCAGCAGCCCCCTCCCCGGGGGGGGCGGCGGTGAGCAGTTCTTC. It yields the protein CASSPLPGGGGGEQFF.

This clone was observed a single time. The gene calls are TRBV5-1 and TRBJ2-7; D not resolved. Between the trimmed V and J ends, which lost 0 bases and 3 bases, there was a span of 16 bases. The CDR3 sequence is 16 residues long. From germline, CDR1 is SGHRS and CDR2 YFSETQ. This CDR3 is CASSLAGSELIYEQYF. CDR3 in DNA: TGCGCCAGCAGCTTGGCGGGCAGCGAGCTAATCTACGAGCAGTACTTC.

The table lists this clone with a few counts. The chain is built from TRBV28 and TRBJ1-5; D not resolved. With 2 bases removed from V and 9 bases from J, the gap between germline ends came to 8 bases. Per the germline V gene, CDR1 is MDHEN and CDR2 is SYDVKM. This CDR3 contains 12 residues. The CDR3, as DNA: TGTGCCAGCAGTTTAATGGCGGGGCCCCAGCATTTT. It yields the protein CASSLMAGPQHF.

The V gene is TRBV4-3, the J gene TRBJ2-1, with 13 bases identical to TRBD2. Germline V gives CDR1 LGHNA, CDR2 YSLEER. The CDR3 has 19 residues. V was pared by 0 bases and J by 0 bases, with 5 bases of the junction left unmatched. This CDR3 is CASSQEGLAGVISYNEQFF. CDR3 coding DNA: TGCGCCAGCAGCCAAGAAGGACTAGCGGGGGTAATCTCCTACAATGAGCAGTTCTTC.

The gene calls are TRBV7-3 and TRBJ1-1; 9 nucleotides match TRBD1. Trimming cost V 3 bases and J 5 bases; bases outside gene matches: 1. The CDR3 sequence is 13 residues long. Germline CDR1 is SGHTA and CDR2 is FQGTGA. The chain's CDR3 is CASSLDRGTEAFF. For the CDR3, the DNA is TGTGCCAGCAGCTTGGACAGGGGAACTGAAGCTTTCTTT.

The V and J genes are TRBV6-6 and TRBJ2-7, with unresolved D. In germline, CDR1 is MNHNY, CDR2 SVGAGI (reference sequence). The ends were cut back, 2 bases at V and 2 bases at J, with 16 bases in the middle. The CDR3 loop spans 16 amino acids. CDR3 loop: CASSYPARDNTYEQYF. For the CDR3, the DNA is TGTGCCAGCAGTTACCCAGCAAGAGACAACACCTACGAGCAGTACTTC.

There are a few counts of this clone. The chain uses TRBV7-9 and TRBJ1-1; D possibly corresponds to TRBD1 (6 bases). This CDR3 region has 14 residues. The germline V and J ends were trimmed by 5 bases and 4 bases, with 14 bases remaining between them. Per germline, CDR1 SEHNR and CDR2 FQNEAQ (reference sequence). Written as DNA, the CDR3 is TGTGCCAGCAGCCCAACAGGGCTGGGCACTGAAGCTTTCTTT. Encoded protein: CASSPTGLGTEAFF.

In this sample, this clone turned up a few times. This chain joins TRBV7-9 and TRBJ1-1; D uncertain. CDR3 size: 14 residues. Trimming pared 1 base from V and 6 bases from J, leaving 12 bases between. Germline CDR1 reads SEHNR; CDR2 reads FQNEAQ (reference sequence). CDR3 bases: TGTGCCAGCAGCTTAGGACCGTGGTACCCTGAAGCTTTCTTT. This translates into CASSLGPWYPEAFF.

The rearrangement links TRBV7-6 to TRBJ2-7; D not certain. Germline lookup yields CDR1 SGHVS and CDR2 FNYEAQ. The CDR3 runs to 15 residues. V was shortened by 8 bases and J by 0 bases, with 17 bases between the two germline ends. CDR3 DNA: TGTGCCAGCTCCCCTTTGGCCGTCTTCTCCTACGAGCAGTACTTC. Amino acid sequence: CASSPLAVFSYEQYF.

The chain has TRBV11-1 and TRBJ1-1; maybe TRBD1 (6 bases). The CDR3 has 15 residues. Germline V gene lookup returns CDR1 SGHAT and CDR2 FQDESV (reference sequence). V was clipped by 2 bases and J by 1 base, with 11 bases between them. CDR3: CASSLSSGENTEAFF. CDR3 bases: TGTGCCAGCAGCTTAAGTTCAGGGGAGAACACTGAAGCTTTCTTT.

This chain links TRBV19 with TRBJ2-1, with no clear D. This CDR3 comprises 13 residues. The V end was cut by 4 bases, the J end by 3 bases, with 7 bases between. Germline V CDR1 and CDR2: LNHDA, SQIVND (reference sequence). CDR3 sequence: CASSSQRYNEQFF. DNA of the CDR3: TGTGCCAGTAGTAGCCAGCGCTACAATGAGCAGTTCTTC. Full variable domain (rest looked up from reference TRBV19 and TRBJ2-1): DGGITQSPKYLFRKEGQNVTLSCEQNLNHDAMYWYRQDPGQGLRLIYYSQIVNDFQKGDIAEGYSVSREKKESFPLTVTSAQKNPTAFYLCASSSQRYNEQFFGPGTRLTVL.

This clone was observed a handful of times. The CDR3 here is CAISGQDRPYEQYF. The CDR3 region has the DNA TGTGCCATCAGTGGGCAGGACAGGCCCTACGAGCAGTACTTC. The rearrangement uses TRBV10-3 and TRBJ2-7, with 7 bases aligning to TRBD1. The CDR3 is 14 residues long. With 4 bases clipped from V and 2 bases from J, the junction kept 5 bases outside the gene matches. CDR1 is ENHRY and CDR2 is SYGVKD in the germline V gene.

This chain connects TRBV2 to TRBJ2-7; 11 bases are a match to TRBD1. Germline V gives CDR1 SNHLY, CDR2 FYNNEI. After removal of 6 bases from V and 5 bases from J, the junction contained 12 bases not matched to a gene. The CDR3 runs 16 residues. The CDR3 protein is CASRDRGRHTGDEQYF. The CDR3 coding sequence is TGTGCCAGCAGGGACAGGGGGCGCCATACGGGCGACGAGCAGTACTTC.

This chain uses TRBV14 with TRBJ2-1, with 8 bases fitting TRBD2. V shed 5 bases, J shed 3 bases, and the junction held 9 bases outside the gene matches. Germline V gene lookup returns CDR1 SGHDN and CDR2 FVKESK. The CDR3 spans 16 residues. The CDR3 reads CASSNQILADYNEQFF. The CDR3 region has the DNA TGTGCCAGCAGCAACCAAATACTAGCGGACTACAATGAGCAGTTCTTC.

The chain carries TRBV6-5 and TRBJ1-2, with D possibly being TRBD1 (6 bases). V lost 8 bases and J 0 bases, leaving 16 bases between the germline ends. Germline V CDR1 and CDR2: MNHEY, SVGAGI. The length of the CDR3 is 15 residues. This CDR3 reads CASRRTAHPNYGYTF. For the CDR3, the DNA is TGTGCCAGCCGCAGGACAGCTCACCCTAACTATGGCTACACCTTC.

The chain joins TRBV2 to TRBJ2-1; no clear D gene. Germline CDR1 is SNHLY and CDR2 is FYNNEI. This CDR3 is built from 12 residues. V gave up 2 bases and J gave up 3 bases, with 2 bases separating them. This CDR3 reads CASSENYNEQFF. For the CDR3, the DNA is TGTGCCAGCAGTGAAAACTACAATGAGCAGTTCTTC.

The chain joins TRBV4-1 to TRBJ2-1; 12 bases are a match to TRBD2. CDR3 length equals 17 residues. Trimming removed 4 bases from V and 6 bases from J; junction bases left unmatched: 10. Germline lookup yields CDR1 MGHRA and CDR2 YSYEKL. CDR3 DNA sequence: TGCGCCAGCAGCCGAGGAGGACTAGCGGGGTTGGGCAATGAGCAGTTCTTC. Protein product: CASSRGGLAGLGNEQFF.

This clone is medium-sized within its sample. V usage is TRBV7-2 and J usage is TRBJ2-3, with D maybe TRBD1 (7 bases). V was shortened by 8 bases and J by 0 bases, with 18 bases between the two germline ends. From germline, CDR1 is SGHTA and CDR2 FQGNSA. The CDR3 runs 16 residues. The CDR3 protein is CASALSPGGSTDTQYF. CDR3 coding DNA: TGTGCCAGCGCTCTCTCCCCAGGGGGGAGCACAGATACGCAGTATTTT.

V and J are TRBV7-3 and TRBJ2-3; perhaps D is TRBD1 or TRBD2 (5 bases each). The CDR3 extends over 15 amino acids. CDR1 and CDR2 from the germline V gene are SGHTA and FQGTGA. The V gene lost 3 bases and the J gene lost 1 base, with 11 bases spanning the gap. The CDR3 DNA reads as TGTGCCAGCAGCTTGTCTCCGGGACGCACAGATACGCAGTATTTT. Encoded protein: CASSLSPGRTDTQYF.

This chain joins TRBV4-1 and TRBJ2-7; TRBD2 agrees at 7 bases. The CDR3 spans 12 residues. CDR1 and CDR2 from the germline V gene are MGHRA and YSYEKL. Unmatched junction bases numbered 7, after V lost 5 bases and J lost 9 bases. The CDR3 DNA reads TGCGCCAGCAGCACTCACCCGGGGGGGCAGTACTTC. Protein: CASSTHPGGQYF.

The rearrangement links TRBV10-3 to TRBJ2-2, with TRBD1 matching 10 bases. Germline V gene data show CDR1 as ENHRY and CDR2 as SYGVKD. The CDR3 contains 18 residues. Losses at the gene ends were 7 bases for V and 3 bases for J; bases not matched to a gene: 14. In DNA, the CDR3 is TGTGCCATCACCCCGTTCGTGACCGGGACAGGGGACACCGGGGAGCTGTTTTTT. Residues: CAITPFVTGTGDTGELFF.

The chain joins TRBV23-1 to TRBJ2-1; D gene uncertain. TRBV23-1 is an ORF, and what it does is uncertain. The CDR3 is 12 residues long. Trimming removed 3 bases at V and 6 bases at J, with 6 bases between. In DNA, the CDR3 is TGCGCCAGCAGTCATCGACTCAATGAGCAGTTCTTC. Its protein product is CASSHRLNEQFF.

The chain's CDR3 is CASGFLPYGGEKFTEAFF. CDR3 coding DNA: TGTGCTAGTGGTTTCCTCCCGTACGGGGGGGAGAAATTTACTGAAGCTTTCTTT. The V and J genes are TRBV12-5 and TRBJ1-1; TRBD1 is a possible D gene (5 bases). Germline V gives CDR1 LGHNT, CDR2 FRNRAP. With 3 bases removed from V and 5 bases from J, the gap between germline ends came to 25 bases. The CDR3 length is 18 residues.

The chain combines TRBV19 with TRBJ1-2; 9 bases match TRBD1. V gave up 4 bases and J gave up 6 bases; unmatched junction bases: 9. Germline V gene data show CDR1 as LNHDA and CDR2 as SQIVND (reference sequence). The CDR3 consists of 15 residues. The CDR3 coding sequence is TGTGCCAGTAGTAGAAGGACAGGGGAGTTCCATGGCTACACCTTC. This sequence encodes CASSRRTGEFHGYTF.

In nucleotides, the CDR3 is TGTGCCATCAGTGAGCAGCCGAACACTGAAGCTTTCTTT. Translated: CAISEQPNTEAFF. The genes are TRBV10-3 and TRBJ1-1; D not certain. Trimming stripped 2 bases from V and 1 base from J, with 5 bases between. Germline V gene lookup returns CDR1 ENHRY and CDR2 SYGVKD. This CDR3 region has 13 residues.

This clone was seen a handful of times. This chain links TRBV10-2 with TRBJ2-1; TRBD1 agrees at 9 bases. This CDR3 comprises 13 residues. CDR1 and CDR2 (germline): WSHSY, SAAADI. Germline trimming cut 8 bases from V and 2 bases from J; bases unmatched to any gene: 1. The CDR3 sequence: CASRDRAYNEQFF. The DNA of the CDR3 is TGCGCCAGCCGGGACAGGGCCTACAATGAGCAGTTCTTC.

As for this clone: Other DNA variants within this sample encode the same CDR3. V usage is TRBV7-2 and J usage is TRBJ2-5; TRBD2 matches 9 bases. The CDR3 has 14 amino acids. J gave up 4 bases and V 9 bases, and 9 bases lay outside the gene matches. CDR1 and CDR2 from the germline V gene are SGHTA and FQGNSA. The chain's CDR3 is CASSPRRGGETQYF. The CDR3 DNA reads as TGTGCCAGTAGCCCCCGGCGGGGGGGAGAGACCCAGTACTTC.

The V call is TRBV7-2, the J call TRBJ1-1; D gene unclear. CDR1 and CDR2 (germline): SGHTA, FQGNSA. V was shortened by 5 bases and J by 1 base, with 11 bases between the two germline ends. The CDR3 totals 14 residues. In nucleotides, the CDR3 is TGTGCCAGCAGCACTTACATGGCGAACACTGAAGCTTTCTTT. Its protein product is CASSTYMANTEAFF.

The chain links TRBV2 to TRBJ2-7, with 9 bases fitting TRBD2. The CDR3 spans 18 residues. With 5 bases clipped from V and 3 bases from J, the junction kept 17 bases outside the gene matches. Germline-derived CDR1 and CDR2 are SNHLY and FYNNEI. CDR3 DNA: TGTGCCAGCAGTCCGGCGTGGCGGGAGGGCCTCGTCCACTACGAGCAGTACTTC. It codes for CASSPAWREGLVHYEQYF.

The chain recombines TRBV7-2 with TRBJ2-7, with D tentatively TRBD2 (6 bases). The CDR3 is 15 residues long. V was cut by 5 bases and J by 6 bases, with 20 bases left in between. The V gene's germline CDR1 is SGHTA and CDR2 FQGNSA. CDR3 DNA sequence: TGTGCCAGCAGCCAGACCGGGACTCTCCTAGGCGAGCAGTACTTC. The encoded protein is CASSQTGTLLGEQYF.

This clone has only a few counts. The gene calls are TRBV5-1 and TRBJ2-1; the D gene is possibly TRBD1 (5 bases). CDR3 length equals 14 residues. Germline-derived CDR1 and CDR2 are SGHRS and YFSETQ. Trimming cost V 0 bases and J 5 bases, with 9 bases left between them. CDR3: CASSLVGDDNEQFF. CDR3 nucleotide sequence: TGCGCCAGCAGCTTGGTAGGGGATGACAATGAGCAGTTCTTC.

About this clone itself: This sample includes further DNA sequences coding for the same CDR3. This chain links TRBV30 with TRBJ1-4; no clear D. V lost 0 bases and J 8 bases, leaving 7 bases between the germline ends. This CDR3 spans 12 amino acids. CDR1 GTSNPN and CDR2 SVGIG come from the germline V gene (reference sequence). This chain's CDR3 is CAWSVMGEKLFF. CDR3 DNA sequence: TGTGCCTGGAGTGTAATGGGGGAAAAACTGTTTTTT.